One and the same sample provided the 11 T cell receptor beta chains below, sequenced in a study of cytomegalovirus exposure and HLA in healthy donors. The PCR was carried out with 60 Vbeta primers and 13 Jbeta primers. TCRdb keeps only in-frame clones here, not all; method: immunoSEQ multiplex PCR. Here the sample spans around 170,000 clones, roughly 83% being singletons. Sequenced input: PBMCs. The receptors were gathered from a boy aged 2 to 10 in good health and CMV-seronegative.

CDR3 coding DNA: TGTGCCAGCAGCTTAGCCGGGGGGGCGGTCGGGGCAGATACGCAGTATTTT. Its translation: CASSLAGGAVGADTQYF. The rearrangement links TRBV13 to TRBJ2-3; 8 bases are a match to TRBD2. Germline V gene sequence: CDR1 PRHDT, CDR2 FYEKMQ (reference sequence). Trimming cost V 1 base and J 4 bases; bases outside gene matches: 10. There are 17 residues in the CDR3.

This chain uses TRBV6-5 with TRBJ2-1; weak D call: TRBD2 (6 bases). The CDR3 sequence is 14 residues long. Looked up from germline, CDR1 is MNHEY and CDR2 is SVGAGI. V was clipped by 0 bases and J by 8 bases, with 11 bases between them. The DNA for the CDR3 is TGTGCCAGCAGTTACTCGACTAGTCATCATGAGCAGTTCTTC. Translating gives CASSYSTSHHEQFF.

The J gene is TRBJ1-3, the V gene TRBV19; unclear D gene. With 3 bases removed from V and 0 bases from J, the gap between germline ends came to 12 bases. The CDR3 has 16 residues. CDR1 and CDR2 (germline): LNHDA, SQIVND (reference sequence). CDR3 sequence (DNA): TGTGCCAGTAGTATCAGAAGAACCCCCTCTGGAAACACCATATATTTT. It encodes CASSIRRTPSGNTIYF.

This chain links TRBV30 with TRBJ2-4; D is possibly TRBD1 (6 bases). Germline CDR1 is GTSNPN and CDR2 is SVGIG (reference sequence). Trimming took 0 bases from V and 3 from J, leaving 9 bases between them. There are 14 residues in the CDR3. The CDR3 loop is CAWSVAGVKNIQYF. CDR3 sequence (DNA): TGTGCCTGGAGTGTAGCAGGGGTCAAAAACATTCAGTACTTC.

This sequence joins TRBV10-3 and TRBJ1-5, with D possibly TRBD1 on 6 matching bases. Trimming pared 10 bases from V and 9 bases from J, leaving 19 bases between. The CDR3 loop spans 13 amino acids. In germline, CDR1 is ENHRY, CDR2 SYGVKD. The CDR3 DNA follows: TGTGCCACGTCGGACAGTCCGGAGAGGCCCCAGCATTTT. Translating gives CATSDSPERPQHF.

This clone was seen just once. This rearrangement joins TRBV5-1 to TRBJ2-2; 10 nucleotides align to TRBD1. The CDR3 is made up of 15 amino acids. The V gene's germline CDR1 is SGHRS and CDR2 YFSETQ. With 3 bases clipped from V and 5 bases from J, the junction kept 4 bases outside the gene matches. The CDR3 sequence is CASSSDRGRTGELFF. CDR3 in DNA: TGCGCCAGCAGCTCAGACAGGGGGCGAACCGGGGAGCTGTTTTTT.

The genes are TRBV19 and TRBJ2-2, with D perhaps TRBD1 (5 bases). The V and J ends lost 8 bases and 1 base respectively, with 14 bases between them. This CDR3 has 15 residues. The germline gives CDR1 LNHDA, CDR2 SQIVND (reference sequence). The CDR3 sequence: CASFPPQGNTGELFF. DNA for the CDR3: TGTGCCAGTTTTCCCCCCCAGGGGAACACCGGGGAGCTGTTTTTT.

The rearrangement links TRBV6-5 to TRBJ2-5, with 8 bases identical to TRBD2. This CDR3 has 15 residues. The junction had 7 bases not matched to a gene; V was cut back by 6 bases and J by 1 base. CDR1 MNHEY and CDR2 SVGAGI come from the germline V gene. CDR3 DNA sequence: TGTGCCAGCAGGGGGGCGGGGGGATTCCAAGAGACCCAGTACTTC. Translating gives CASRGAGGFQETQYF.

This clone turned up a few times. V usage is TRBV6-5 and J usage is TRBJ2-1; D is undetermined. The V gene lost 6 bases and the J gene lost 0 bases, with 9 bases spanning the gap. This CDR3 spans 14 amino acids. Germline-derived CDR1 and CDR2 are MNHEY and SVGAGI. The CDR3 bases are TGTGCCAGCAGAGGAGAGAGCTCCTACAATGAGCAGTTCTTC. This gives the protein CASRGESSYNEQFF.

J is TRBJ1-2 and V is TRBV28, with 7 bases lining up with TRBD1. CDR3 length equals 12 residues. V was pared by 10 bases and J by 4 bases, with 6 bases of the junction left unmatched. Germline CDR1 reads MDHEN; CDR2 reads SYDVKM. For the CDR3, the DNA is TGTGCCATCACAGGGGATACCTATGGCTACACCTTC. Its translation: CAITGDTYGYTF.

This clone was seen only a few times. V usage is TRBV7-6 and J usage is TRBJ2-6, with D hard to call. The V end was cut by 2 bases, the J end by 0 bases, with 14 bases between. CDR3 size: 18 residues. Germline CDR1 is SGHVS and CDR2 is FNYEAQ. DNA of the CDR3: TGTGCCAGCAGCTTATTCTGTTGTAATAGCTCTGGGGCCAACGTCCTGACTTTC. Translated, it gives CASSLFCCNSSGANVLTF.